This TCR beta chain came from a study of cytotoxic CD8 clonotypes in ibrutinib-treated CLL. Depth targeted 1 in 200,000 to 1 in 1 million T cells, averaging around 9.5x coverage per clonotype. Assay used: immunoSEQ multiplex PCR; TCRdb lists only in-frame clones, some missing. Among over 200,000 clones listed, 70% were seen once. The V gene end was trimmed by 9 bases and the J gene end by 2 bases; junction bases not matched to a gene: 2. The CDR3 loop spans 13 amino acids. Per germline, CDR1 SEHNR and CDR2 FQNEAQ (reference sequence). The chain couples TRBV7-9 to TRBJ1-3, with 9 bases fitting TRBD1. The TCR sequence derives from a human donor with chronic lymphocytic leukemia. Sample: PBMCs, taken after 12 months of ibrutinib treatment. The CDR3 region has the DNA TGTGCCAGTCGGACAGGGGCTGGAAACACCATATATTTT. Translated, it gives CASRTGAGNTIYF.